The 19 T cell receptor beta chains listed next were all sequenced from one sample in a study of regulatory T cells in long-lasting Graves disease. As for time point: newly diagnosed GD, antithyroid drugs for less than 3 months. From PBMCs, RNA was extracted and then used to make the TCR library. Investigators prepared the TCR beta libraries by applying iRepertoire HTBI primers and Arm-PCR of CDR3 regions. TCRdb analysed the multiplex PCR reads with MiXCR anew, one entry per CDR3 protein. The table records fewer than 550,000 distinct CDR3 sequences, about 16% of them present only once. This sample was also put to use in a study of T cells in Graves' hyperthyroidism and ophthalmopathy.

This material consisted of peripheral blood mononuclear cells (PBMCs), taken at new diagnosis, from a patient treated with antithyroid drugs. The source is a woman aged 35-60 years with Graves disease.

In the case of this clonotype: A single base separates this from a much larger clone, so it may be a read error. V usage is TRBV12-3 or TRBV12-4 and J usage is TRBJ2-7; D possibly uses TRBD1 or TRBD2 (5 bases each). The CDR3 runs 16 residues. CDR3 amino acids: CASSFNVNGAPYEQCF. The CDR3 nucleotides are TGTGCCAGCAGTTTTAACGTTAACGGGGCCCCCTACGAGCAGTGCTTC.

J is TRBJ1-4 and V is TRBV12-3 or TRBV12-4; D might be TRBD1 (5 bases). The CDR3 sequence is 16 residues long. The ends were cut back, 3 bases at V and 8 bases at J, with 19 bases in the middle. The CDR3 nucleotides are TGTGCCAGCAGTTTCGTAGGGACCAAACTTGGGGAAAAACTGTTTTTT. Its protein product is CASSFVGTKLGEKLFF.

In this sample, this clonotype turned up many times. This sequence joins TRBV7-2 and TRBJ2-3; D gene unclear. The germline V and J ends were trimmed by 6 bases and 4 bases, with 17 bases remaining between them. The V gene's germline CDR1 is SGHTA and CDR2 FQGNSA. The CDR3 spans 15 residues. The CDR3, as DNA: TGTGCCAGCAGTTCCCTAGGACGTCCCCCAGATACGCAGTATTTT. It encodes CASSSLGRPPDTQYF.

In DNA, the CDR3 is TGTGCCAGCAATAGGGGTGTGACTCCCGGGGAGCTGTTTTTT. Translating it yields CASNRGVTPGELFF. The chain combines TRBV7-9 with TRBJ2-2; tentatively, D is TRBD1 (5 bases). Germline CDR1 SEHNR, CDR2 FQNEAQ (reference sequence). Trimming shortened V by 7 bases and J by 6 bases, and 15 bases separated the two germline ends. This CDR3 has 14 amino acids.

The chain couples TRBV5-5 to TRBJ2-2; D perhaps matches TRBD2 (5 bases). The CDR3 spans 16 residues. V gave up 4 bases and J gave up 4 bases, with 17 bases separating them. CDR1 and CDR2 (germline): SGHKS, YYEKEE (reference sequence). The CDR3 DNA follows: TGTGCCAGCAGCCCAGGTCCCTTAGGAGGCACCGGGGAGCTGTTTTTT. The encoded protein is CASSPGPLGGTGELFF.

Details on this clonotype: A much larger clone lies one base from this, so it may be a read error. The gene calls are TRBV3-1 and TRBJ1-5; D unresolved. The germline gives CDR1 LGHDT, CDR2 YNNKEL (reference sequence). V was pared by 1 base and J by 3 bases, with 10 bases between. The CDR3 runs to 15 residues. CDR3 in amino acids: CASSQGSAPNQPQHF. The CDR3 DNA is TGTGCCAGCAGCCAAGGGTCGGCGCCCAATCAGCCCCAGCATTTT. Together with reference TRBV3-1 and TRBJ1-5, the CDR3 gives the full variable domain: DTAVSQTPKYLVTQMGNDKSIKCEQNLGHDTMYWYKQDSKKFLKIMFSYNNKELIINETVPNRFSPKSPDKAHLNLHINSLELGDSAVYFCASSQGSAPNQPQHFGDGTRLSIL.

The chain uses TRBV20-1 and TRBJ2-3; possibly TRBD1 for D (5 bases). V was clipped by 6 bases and J by 6 bases, with 22 bases between them. The CDR3 has 15 amino acids. Germline assignment: CDR1 DFQATT and CDR2 SNEGSKA (reference sequence). This CDR3 is CSAPGRVWGTDTQYF. The CDR3 nucleotides read TGCAGTGCCCCGGGCAGGGTATGGGGTACGGATACGCAGTATTTT.

This clonotype was seen only a few times. The genes are TRBV3-1 and TRBJ1-3; D is possibly TRBD1 (5 bases). Trimming removed 4 bases at V and 2 bases at J, with 12 bases between. CDR1 LGHDT and CDR2 YNNKEL come from the germline V gene (reference sequence). The CDR3 sequence is 15 residues long. DNA of the CDR3: TGTGCCAGCAGCCGACCTGAGGGGACTGGAAACACCATATATTTT. Translation: CASSRPEGTGNTIYF.

This clonotype has a handful of counts. As DNA, the CDR3 is TGCAGTGCTTTTTCGGGGTGGGAGGGGGGCTACACCTTC. Its translation: CSAFSGWEGGYTF. The J gene is TRBJ1-2, the V gene TRBV20-1; a possible D gene is TRBD1 (5 bases). V gave up 5 bases and J gave up 8 bases, with 18 bases separating them. This CDR3 has 13 residues. Germline CDR1 and CDR2: DFQATT and SNEGSKA (reference sequence).

V is TRBV6-1 and J is TRBJ1-5, with D possibly matching TRBD1 (5 bases). Germline lookup yields CDR1 MNHNS and CDR2 SASEGT. V lost 5 bases and J 9 bases, leaving 14 bases between the germline ends. The CDR3 totals 13 residues. CDR3 sequence: CASSQQVFLPQHF. CDR3 coding DNA: TGTGCCAGCAGTCAACAGGTATTTTTGCCCCAGCATTTT.

This clonotype was seen at least ten times. The chain carries TRBV5-1 and TRBJ2-3; 9 bases agree with TRBD2. With 0 bases clipped from V and 4 bases from J, the junction kept 3 bases outside the gene matches. CDR3 length: 15 residues. The germline V gene has CDR1 SGHRS and CDR2 YFSETQ. CDR3 in DNA: TGCGCCAGCAGCTTGGCGGTAGCGGGGGCAGATACGCAGTATTTT. Protein sequence: CASSLAVAGADTQYF.

The sample holds many counts of this clonotype. The chain uses TRBV20-1 and TRBJ2-5; 9 bases agree with TRBD2. The CDR3 sequence is 16 residues long. Trimming at V came to 1 base and at J to 2 bases, leaving 8 bases not matched to a gene. Looked up from germline, CDR1 is DFQATT and CDR2 is SNEGSKA (reference sequence). The CDR3 loop is CSARVGAGGTQETQYF. The CDR3 nucleotides are TGCAGTGCTAGAGTCGGCGCGGGGGGGACACAAGAGACCCAGTACTTC.

The genes are TRBV9 and TRBJ1-6; D may be TRBD1 (5 bases). There are 15 residues in the CDR3. The germline V gene has CDR1 SGDLS and CDR2 YYNGEE. Trimming removed 4 bases at V and 5 bases at J, with 13 bases between. The CDR3: CASSLDSDNNSPLHF. The DNA of the CDR3 is TGTGCCAGCAGCCTAGACAGCGATAATAATTCACCCCTCCACTTT. Full variable domain (rest looked up from reference TRBV9 and TRBJ1-6): DSGVTQTPKHLITATGQRVTLRCSPRSGDLSVYWYQQSLDQGLQFLIQYYNGEERAKGNILERFSAQQFPDLHSELNLSSLELGDSALYFCASSLDSDNNSPLHFGNGTRLTVT.

Worth noting for this clonotype: One end of the junction is discordant with germline, which a read error may explain. The V and J genes are TRBV20-1 and TRBJ2-1, with TRBD2 identical over 10 bases. Germline V gene data show CDR1 as DFQATT and CDR2 as SNEGSKA (reference sequence). The CDR3 loop spans 15 amino acids. This chain's CDR3 is CSATALAGGGNGQFF. CDR3 DNA: TGCAGTGCTACTGCCTTAGCGGGGGGTGGCAATGGGCAGTTCTTC.

The table lists this clonotype with many counts. The CDR3 nucleotides read TGCGCCAGCAGCCCCGCCTACGCGACAGGGGCAACTAGCGAGCAGTTCTTC. The encoded protein is CASSPAYATGATSEQFF. The V gene is TRBV5-1, the J gene TRBJ2-1, with 8 bases fitting TRBD1. V lost 4 bases, J lost 10 bases, and 19 bases stayed unmatched. This CDR3 spans 17 amino acids. CDR1 SGHRS and CDR2 YFSETQ come from the germline V gene. Full variable domain (remainder filled in from reference TRBV5-1 and TRBJ2-1): KAGVTQTPRYLIKTRGQQVTLSCSPISGHRSVSWYQQTPGQGLQFLFEYFSETQRNKGNFPGRFSGRQFSNSRSEMNVSTLELGDSALYLCASSPAYATGATSEQFFGPGTRLTVL.

The chain joins TRBV15 to TRBJ1-4; D unresolved. Germline CDR1 reads LNHNV; CDR2 reads YYDKDF (reference sequence). The CDR3 length is 14 residues. Between the trimmed V and J ends, which lost 8 bases and 0 bases, there was a span of 10 bases. In DNA, the CDR3 is TGTGCCACCCTCAGCGAACCAACTAATGAAAAACTGTTTTTT. Translation gives CATLSEPTNEKLFF.

This clonotype was detected a few times. The chain is built from TRBV12-3 or TRBV12-4 and TRBJ1-4; 9 nucleotides line up with TRBD1. Trimming removed 0 bases from V and 11 bases from J; junction bases left unmatched: 7. The CDR3 covers 15 residues. CDR3 sequence reads: CASSLAGQGWEKLFF. Written as DNA, the CDR3 is TGTGCCAGCAGTTTAGCCGGACAGGGGTGGGAGAAACTGTTTTTT.

A remark on this clonotype: Its ends do not fully match the called genes, so a read error is possible. The V call is TRBV11-2, the J call TRBJ2-7; D remains ambiguous. This CDR3 spans 15 amino acids. The germline V gene encodes CDR1 SGHAT and CDR2 FQNNGV. The CDR3 here is CANSSRPGVSYEQYF. In nucleotides, the CDR3 is TGTGCCAACAGCTCCAGACCTGGGGTTTCCTACGAGCAGTACTTC.

On this clonotype: A far larger clone is a single base away, which makes a read error likely. This is likely a read error, given that the CDR3 carries no conserved phenylalanine or tryptophan at its end. The gene calls are TRBV25-1 and TRBJ2-7; 9 bases match TRBD1. CDR3 length: 15 residues. In germline, CDR1 is MGHDK, CDR2 SYGVNS. The J segment lost 3 bases and the V segment lost 7 bases, leaving 10 bases of the junction unmatched. The CDR3 nucleotides are TGTGCCAGCAACCCTCGGGGGGACAGGGTCTACGAGCAGTACTCC. Its translation: CASNPRGDRVYEQYS.